The 4 T cell receptor beta chains presented below share a single source sample, sequenced in a study of Graves' ophthalmopathy and Graves' hyperthyroidism (dated by TCRdb to the late 2010s). The sequencer was an Illumina HiSeq 2000. For repertoire sequencing, the TCR beta CDR3 regions were amplified from RNA transcripts. The first round of RT-PCR was done with HTBI primers and the Qiagen OneStep RT-PCR kit, and was followed by a second round of multiplex PCR, then size selection and purification. In-frame beta chains were kept once TCRdb had trimmed the public reads at Q25 with fastp and called clones with MiXCR. Each record represents a unique CDR3 protein, reported with the most common genes and DNA among its rows. The sample yields 450,000 or so distinct CDR3 sequences; around 15% were counted once. The biggest ten clones account for approximately 9.8% of the sample. Sequenced: blood. These receptors originate from a young woman with Graves' ophthalmopathy. Donor details come from another sample of the same person, matched by shared clones.

This clonotype has at least ten counts. This chain links TRBV28 with TRBJ2-2; the D gene is possibly TRBD2 (7 bases). This CDR3 has 16 residues. The V and J ends lost 5 bases and 5 bases respectively, with 18 bases between them. CDR1 and CDR2 from the germline V gene are MDHEN and SYDVKM. For the CDR3, the DNA is TGTGCCAGCAGTCTCCCAAGGGGGGGCCGAACCGGGGAGCTGTTTTTT. Translating gives CASSLPRGGRTGELFF. Together with reference TRBV28 and TRBJ2-2, the CDR3 gives the full variable domain: DVKVTQSSRYLVKRTGEKVFLECVQDMDHENMFWYRQDPGLGLRLIYFSYDVKMKEKGDIPEGYSVSREKKERFSLILESASTNQTSMYLCASSLPRGGRTGELFFGEGSRLTVL.

This clonotype was observed at least ten times. The V and J genes are TRBV27 and TRBJ2-7; 7 bases are shared with TRBD1. The J segment lost 7 bases and the V segment lost 5 bases, leaving 8 bases of the junction unmatched. CDR3 size: 13 residues. CDR1 and CDR2 from the germline V gene are MNHEY and SMNVEV (reference sequence). CDR3 sequence (DNA): TGTGCCAGCAGTGGGGACAGCCGGGGAGAGCAGTACTTC. Translated: CASSGDSRGEQYF.

This clonotype has at least ten counts. This chain connects TRBV7-3 to TRBJ2-7; D possibly uses TRBD1 or TRBD2 (5 bases each). Trimming stripped 2 bases from V and 3 bases from J, with 8 bases between. CDR3 length: 13 amino acids. Germline CDR1 SGHTA, CDR2 FQGTGA. CDR3 protein: CASSLGDRYEQYF. The DNA for the CDR3 is TGTGCCAGCAGCTTAGGGGACCGCTACGAGCAGTACTTC. The full variable domain, completed using reference TRBV7-3 and TRBJ2-7, is GAGVSQTPSNKVTEKGKYVELRCDPISGHTALYWYRQSLGQGPEFLIYFQGTGAADDSGLPNDRFFAVRPEGSVSTLKIQRTERGDSAVYLCASSLGDRYEQYFGPGTRLTVT.

This clonotype was observed at least ten times. This rearrangement joins TRBV28 to TRBJ2-6; tentative D call: TRBD1 (5 bases). CDR3 length: 16 amino acids. CDR1 is MDHEN and CDR2 is SYDVKM in the germline V gene. Deletions cut 2 bases from V and 0 bases from J, with 8 bases between. The CDR3 region has the DNA TGTGCCAGCAGTTTAGTCAGGGCCTCTGGGGCCAACGTCCTGACTTTC. Residues: CASSLVRASGANVLTF.